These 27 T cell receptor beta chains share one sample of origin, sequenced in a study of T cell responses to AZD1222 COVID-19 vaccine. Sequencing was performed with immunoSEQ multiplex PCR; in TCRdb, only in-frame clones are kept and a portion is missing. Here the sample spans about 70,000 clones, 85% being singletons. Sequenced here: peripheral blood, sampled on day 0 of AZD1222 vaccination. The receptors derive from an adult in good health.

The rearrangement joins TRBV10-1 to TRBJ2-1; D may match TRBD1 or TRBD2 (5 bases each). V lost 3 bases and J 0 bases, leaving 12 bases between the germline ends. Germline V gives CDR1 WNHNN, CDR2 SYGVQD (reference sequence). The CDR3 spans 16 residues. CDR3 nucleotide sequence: TGCGCCAGCAGTGACTCCGGGACGGGCTCCTACAATGAGCAGTTCTTC. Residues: CASSDSGTGSYNEQFF.

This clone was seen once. This chain's CDR3 is CASSEGLAGEAFF. In DNA form, the CDR3 reads TGTGCCAGTAGTGAGGGCCTGGCGGGTGAAGCTTTCTTT. The chain uses TRBV19 and TRBJ1-1; D gene unclear. Germline CDR1 reads LNHDA; CDR2 reads SQIVND (reference sequence). Trimming took off 5 bases at V and 7 bases at J, with 14 bases between the two ends. This CDR3 has 13 residues. The full variable domain, rest sourced from reference TRBV19 and TRBJ1-1, is DGGITQSPKYLFRKEGQNVTLSCEQNLNHDAMYWYRQDPGQGLRLIYYSQIVNDFQKGDIAEGYSVSREKKESFPLTVTSAQKNPTAFYLCASSEGLAGEAFFGQGTRLTVV.

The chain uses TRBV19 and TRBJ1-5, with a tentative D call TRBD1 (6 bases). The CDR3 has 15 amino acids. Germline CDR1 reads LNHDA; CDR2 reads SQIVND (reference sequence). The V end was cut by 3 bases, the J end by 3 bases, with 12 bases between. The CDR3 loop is CASSISRGANQPQHF. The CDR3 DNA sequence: TGTGCCAGTAGTATCTCCAGGGGTGCCAATCAGCCCCAGCATTTT.

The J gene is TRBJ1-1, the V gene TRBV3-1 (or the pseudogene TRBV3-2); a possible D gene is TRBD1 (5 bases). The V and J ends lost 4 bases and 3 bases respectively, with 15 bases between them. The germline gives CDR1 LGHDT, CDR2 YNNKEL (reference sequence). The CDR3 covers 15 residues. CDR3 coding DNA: TGTGCCAGCAGCCCAACCCAGGTAGGGGACACTGAAGCTTTCTTT. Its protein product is CASSPTQVGDTEAFF.

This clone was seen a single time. CDR3 protein: CASTRELGAGELFF. The CDR3 DNA follows: TGTGCCAGCACTCGAGAGTTGGGTGCCGGGGAGCTGTTTTTT. This chain connects TRBV2 to TRBJ2-2; D gene ambiguous. Germline V gives CDR1 SNHLY, CDR2 FYNNEI. Trimming stripped 7 bases from V and 6 bases from J, with 15 bases between. CDR3 length: 14 residues.

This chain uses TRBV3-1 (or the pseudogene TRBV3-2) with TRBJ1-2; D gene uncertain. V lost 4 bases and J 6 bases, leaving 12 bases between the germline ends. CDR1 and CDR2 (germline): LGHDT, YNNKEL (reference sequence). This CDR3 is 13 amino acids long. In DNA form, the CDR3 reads TGTGCCAGCAGCCCCGATTCCCCAAATGGCTACACCTTC. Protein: CASSPDSPNGYTF.

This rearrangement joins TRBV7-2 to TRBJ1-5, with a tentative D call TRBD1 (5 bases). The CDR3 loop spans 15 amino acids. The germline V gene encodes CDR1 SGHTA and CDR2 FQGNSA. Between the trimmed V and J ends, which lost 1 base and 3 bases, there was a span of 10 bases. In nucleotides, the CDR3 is TGTGCCAGCAGCTTAGATCGAGGGGTCAATCAGCCCCAGCATTTT. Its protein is CASSLDRGVNQPQHF.

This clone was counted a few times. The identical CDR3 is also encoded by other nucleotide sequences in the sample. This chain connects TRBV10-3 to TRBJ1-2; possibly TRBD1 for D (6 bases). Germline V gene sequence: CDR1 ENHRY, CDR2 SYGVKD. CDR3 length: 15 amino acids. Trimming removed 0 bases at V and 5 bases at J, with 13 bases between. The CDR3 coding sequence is TGTGCCATCAGTGAGTCGGGGGGGGCCGGGTATGGCTACACCTTC. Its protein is CAISESGGAGYGYTF.

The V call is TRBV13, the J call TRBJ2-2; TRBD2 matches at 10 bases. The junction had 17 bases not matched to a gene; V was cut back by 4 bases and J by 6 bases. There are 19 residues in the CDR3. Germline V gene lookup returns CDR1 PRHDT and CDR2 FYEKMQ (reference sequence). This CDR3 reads CASSSIAGTSELGAGELFF. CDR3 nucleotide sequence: TGTGCCAGCAGCTCTATAGCCGGGACTAGCGAGTTGGGCGCCGGGGAGCTGTTTTTT. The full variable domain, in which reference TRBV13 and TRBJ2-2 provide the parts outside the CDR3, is AAGVIQSPRHLIKEKRETATLKCYPIPRHDTVYWYQQGPGQDPQFLISFYEKMQSDKGSIPDRFSAQQFSDYHSELNMSSLELGDSALYFCASSSIAGTSELGAGELFFGEGSRLTVL.

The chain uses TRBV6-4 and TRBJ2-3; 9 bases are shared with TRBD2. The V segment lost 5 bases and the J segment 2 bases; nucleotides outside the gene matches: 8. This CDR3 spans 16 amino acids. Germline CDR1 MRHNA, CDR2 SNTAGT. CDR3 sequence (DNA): TGTGCCAGCAGTCCCATAGCTAGCGGGGCCACAGATACGCAGTATTTT. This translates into CASSPIASGATDTQYF.

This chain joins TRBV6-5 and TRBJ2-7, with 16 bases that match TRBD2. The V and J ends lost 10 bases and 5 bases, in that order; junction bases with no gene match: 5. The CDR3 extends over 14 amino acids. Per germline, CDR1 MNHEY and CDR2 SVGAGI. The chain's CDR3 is CATLGTSGRDEQYF. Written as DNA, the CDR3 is TGTGCCACCTTAGGGACTAGCGGGAGGGACGAGCAGTACTTC.

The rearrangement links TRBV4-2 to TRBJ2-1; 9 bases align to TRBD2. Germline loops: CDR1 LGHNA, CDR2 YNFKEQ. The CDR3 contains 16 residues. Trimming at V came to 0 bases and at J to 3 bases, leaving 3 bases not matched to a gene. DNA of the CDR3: TGTGCCAGCAGCCAAGATGGCGGGGGGGTCTACAATGAGCAGTTCTTC. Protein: CASSQDGGGVYNEQFF.

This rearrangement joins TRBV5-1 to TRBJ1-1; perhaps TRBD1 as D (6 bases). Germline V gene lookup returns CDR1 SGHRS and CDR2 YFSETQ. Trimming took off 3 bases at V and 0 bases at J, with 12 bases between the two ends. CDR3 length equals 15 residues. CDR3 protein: CASSYNGQMNTEAFF. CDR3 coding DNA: TGCGCCAGCAGCTATAACGGACAGATGAACACTGAAGCTTTCTTT.

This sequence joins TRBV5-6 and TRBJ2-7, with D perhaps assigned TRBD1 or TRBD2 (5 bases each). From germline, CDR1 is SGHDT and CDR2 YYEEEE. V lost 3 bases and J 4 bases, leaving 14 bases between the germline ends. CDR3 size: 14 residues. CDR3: CASSWGTELYEQYF. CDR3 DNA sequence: TGTGCCAGCAGCTGGGGGACGGAACTTTACGAGCAGTACTTC.

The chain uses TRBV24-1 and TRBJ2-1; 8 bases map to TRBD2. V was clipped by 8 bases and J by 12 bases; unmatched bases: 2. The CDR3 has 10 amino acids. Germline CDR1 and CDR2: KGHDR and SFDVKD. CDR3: CATMREVQFF. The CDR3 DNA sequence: TGTGCCACCATGCGGGAGGTGCAGTTCTTC.

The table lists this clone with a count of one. In DNA, the CDR3 is TGTGCCAGCAGGGGACGGGTGAACTATGGCTACACCTTC. Encoded protein: CASRGRVNYGYTF. J is TRBJ1-2 and V is TRBV6-6; TRBD1 is a possible D gene (5 bases). There are 13 residues in the CDR3. With 6 bases removed from V and 2 bases from J, the gap between germline ends came to 10 bases. The germline V gene has CDR1 MNHNY and CDR2 SVGAGI (reference sequence).

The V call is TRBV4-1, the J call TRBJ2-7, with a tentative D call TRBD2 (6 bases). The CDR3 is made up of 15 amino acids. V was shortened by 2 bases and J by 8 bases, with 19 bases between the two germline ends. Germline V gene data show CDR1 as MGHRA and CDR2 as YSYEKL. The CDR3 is CASSQRRGERVQQYF. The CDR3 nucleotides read TGCGCCAGCAGCCAAAGGAGGGGCGAACGTGTACAGCAGTACTTC.

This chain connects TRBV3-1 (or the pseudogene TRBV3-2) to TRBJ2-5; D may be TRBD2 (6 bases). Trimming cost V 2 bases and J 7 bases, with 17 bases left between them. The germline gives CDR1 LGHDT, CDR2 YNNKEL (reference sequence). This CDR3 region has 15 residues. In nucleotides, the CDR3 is TGTGCCAGCAGCCAACCGGGACTGGGGTCAGGGACCCAGTACTTC. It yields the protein CASSQPGLGSGTQYF.

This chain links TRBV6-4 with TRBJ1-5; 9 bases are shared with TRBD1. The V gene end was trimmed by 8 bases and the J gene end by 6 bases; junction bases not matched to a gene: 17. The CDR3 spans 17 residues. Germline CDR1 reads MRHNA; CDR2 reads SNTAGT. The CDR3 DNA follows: TGTGCCAGCGGGGGGGACAGGGAAAAAGTTAGGTGTCAGCCCCAGCATTTT. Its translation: CASGGDREKVRCQPQHF.

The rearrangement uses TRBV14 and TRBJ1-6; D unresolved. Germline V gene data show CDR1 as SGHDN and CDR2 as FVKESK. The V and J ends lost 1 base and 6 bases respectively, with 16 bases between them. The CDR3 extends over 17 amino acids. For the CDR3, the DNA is TGTGCCAGCAGCCAAGGGCCCCCGGGGTGGCTTAATTCACCCCTCCACTTT. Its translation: CASSQGPPGWLNSPLHF.

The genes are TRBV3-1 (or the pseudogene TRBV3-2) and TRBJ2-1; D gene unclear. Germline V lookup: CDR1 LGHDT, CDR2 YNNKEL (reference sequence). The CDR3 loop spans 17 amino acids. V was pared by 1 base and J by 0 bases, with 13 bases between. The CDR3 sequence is CASSQVLAAFSYNEQFF. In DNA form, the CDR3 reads TGTGCCAGCAGCCAAGTGCTGGCAGCCTTCTCCTACAATGAGCAGTTCTTC.

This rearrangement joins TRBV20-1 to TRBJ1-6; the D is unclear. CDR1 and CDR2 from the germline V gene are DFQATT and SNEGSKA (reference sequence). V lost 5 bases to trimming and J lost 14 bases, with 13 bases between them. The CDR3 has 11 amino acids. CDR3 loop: CSAVDERTLHF. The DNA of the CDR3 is TGCAGTGCTGTCGATGAGCGAACCCTCCACTTT.

DNA of the CDR3: TGTGCCAGCAGGGGTGGAAATTCACCCCTCCACTTT. Protein sequence: CASRGGNSPLHF. The chain joins TRBV12-3 or TRBV12-4 to TRBJ1-6; D not resolved. This CDR3 contains 12 residues. Deletions cut 6 bases from V and 7 bases from J, with 7 bases between.

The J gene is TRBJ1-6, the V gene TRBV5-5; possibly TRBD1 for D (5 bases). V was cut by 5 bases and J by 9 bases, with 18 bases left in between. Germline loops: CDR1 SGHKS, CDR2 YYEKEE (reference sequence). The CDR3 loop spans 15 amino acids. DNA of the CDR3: TGTGCCAGCAGAATTAACGTTCAGGGTAGTTCACCCCTCCACTTT. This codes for CASRINVQGSSPLHF. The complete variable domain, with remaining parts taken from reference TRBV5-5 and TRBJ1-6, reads DAGVTQSPTHLIKTRGQQVTLRCSPISGHKSVSWYQQVLGQGPQFIFQYYEKEERGRGNFPDRFSARQFPNYSSELNVNALLLGDSALYLCASRINVQGSSPLHFGNGTRLTVT.

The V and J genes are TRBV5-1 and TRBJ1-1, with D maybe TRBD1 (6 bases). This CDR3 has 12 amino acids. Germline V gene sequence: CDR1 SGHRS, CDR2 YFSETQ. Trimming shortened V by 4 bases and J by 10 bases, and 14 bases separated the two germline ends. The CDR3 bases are TGCGCCAGCAGCCCTCAACAGGGAACAGCTTTCTTT. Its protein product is CASSPQQGTAFF.

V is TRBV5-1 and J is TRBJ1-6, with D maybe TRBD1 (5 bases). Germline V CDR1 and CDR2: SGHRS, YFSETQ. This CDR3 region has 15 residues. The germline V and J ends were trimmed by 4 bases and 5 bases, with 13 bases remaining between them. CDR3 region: CASSAGTPDNSPLHF. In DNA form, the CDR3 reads TGCGCCAGCAGCGCAGGGACTCCCGATAATTCACCCCTCCACTTT.

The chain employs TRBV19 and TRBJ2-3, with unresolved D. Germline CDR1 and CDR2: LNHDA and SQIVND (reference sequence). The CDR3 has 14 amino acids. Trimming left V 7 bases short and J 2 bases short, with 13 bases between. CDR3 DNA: TGTGCCAGTACCAATCCAGGCAACACAGATACGCAGTATTTT. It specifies CASTNPGNTDTQYF.